This T cell receptor beta chain was recorded in a study of technical replicates of blood from a few donors. Measured with immunoSEQ multiplex PCR; TCRdb has only the in-frame clones, and not every one. The data hold about 75,000 clones, with around 97% observed a single time. V shed 4 bases and J 6 bases; nucleotides not matched to a gene: 10. The CDR3 has 15 residues. The germline V gene has CDR1 MNHEY and CDR2 SMNVEV (reference sequence). This TCR was recovered from a human donor in good health. Sample: T cells isolated from PBMCs. J is TRBJ2-7 and V is TRBV27; 9 bases line up with TRBD1. The DNA of the CDR3 is TGTGCCAGCAGTTCCACCGGGACAGGGTCCCCCGAGCAGTACTTC. Protein: CASSSTGTGSPEQYF.